This T cell receptor beta chain was sequenced during a study of T cell changes during pregnancy in multiple sclerosis. Method: immunoSEQ multiplex PCR; TCRdb's copy keeps in-frame clones and lacks some. The repertoire includes fewer than 20,000 clones, 80% to 90% of them detected once, and 7.5% sits in the top ten. The CDR3 is made up of 14 amino acids. Deletions cut 1 base from V and 6 bases from J, with 12 bases between. From germline, CDR1 is MGHDK and CDR2 SYGVNS. The V call is TRBV25-1, the J call TRBJ1-2; no reliable D call. The source material was CD8+ T cells from peripheral blood mononuclear cells, sampled in the second trimester of pregnancy. The TCR sequence derives from a female donor in good health, enrolled as a control in a pregnancy study. The CDR3: CASSEWQRQNGYTF. DNA of the CDR3: TGTGCCAGCAGTGAATGGCAGCGGCAGAATGGCTACACCTTC.